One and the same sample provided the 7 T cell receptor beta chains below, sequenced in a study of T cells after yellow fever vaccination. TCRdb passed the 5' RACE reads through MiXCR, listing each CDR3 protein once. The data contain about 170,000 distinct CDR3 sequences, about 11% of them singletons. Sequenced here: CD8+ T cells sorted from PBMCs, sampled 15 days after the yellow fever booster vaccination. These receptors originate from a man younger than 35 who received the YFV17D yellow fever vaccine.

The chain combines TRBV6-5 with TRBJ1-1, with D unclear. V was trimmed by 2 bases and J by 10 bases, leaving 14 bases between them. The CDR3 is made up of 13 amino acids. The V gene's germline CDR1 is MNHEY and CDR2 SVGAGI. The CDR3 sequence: CASSYPFYRVAFF. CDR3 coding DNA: TGTGCCAGCAGTTACCCCTTCTATCGCGTAGCTTTCTTT.

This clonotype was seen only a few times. CDR3 in DNA: TGTGCCAGCTCACCTCGGGACAGGGTGGGCGGCTACACCTTC. It codes for CASSPRDRVGGYTF. V and J are TRBV18 and TRBJ1-2; TRBD1 matches 9 bases. The CDR3 loop spans 14 amino acids. CDR1 is KGHSH, CDR2 LQKENI, per germline. J was trimmed by 8 bases and V by 3 bases; bases with no gene match: 7.

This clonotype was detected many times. The CDR3 DNA is TGCAGTGCTTCAGCGGGGAGATCCACAGATACGCAGTATTTT. Protein product: CSASAGRSTDTQYF. The chain couples TRBV20-1 to TRBJ2-3; 7 bases are shared with TRBD2. This CDR3 contains 14 residues. The germline V gene encodes CDR1 DFQATT and CDR2 SNEGSKA (reference sequence). V lost 5 bases and J lost 2; bases outside the gene matches: 7.

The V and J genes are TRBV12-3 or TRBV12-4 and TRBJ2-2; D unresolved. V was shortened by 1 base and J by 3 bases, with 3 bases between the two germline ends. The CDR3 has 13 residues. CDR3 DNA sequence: TGTGCCAGCAGTTTAGAGTACACCGGGGAGCTGTTTTTT. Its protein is CASSLEYTGELFF.

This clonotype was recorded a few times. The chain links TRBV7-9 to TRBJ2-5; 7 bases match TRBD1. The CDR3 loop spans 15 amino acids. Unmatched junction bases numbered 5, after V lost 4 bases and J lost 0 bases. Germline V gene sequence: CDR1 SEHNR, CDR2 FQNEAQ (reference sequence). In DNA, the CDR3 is TGTGCCAGCAGCTCGGGGACAGTGTACCAAGAGACCCAGTACTTC. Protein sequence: CASSSGTVYQETQYF.

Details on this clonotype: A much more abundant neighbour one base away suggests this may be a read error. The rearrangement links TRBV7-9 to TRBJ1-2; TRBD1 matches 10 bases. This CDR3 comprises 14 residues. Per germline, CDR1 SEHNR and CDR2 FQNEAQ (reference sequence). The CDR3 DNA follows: TGTGCCGGCAGCGGGACAGGGGCGAACTATGGCTACACCTTC. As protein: CAGSGTGANYGYTF.

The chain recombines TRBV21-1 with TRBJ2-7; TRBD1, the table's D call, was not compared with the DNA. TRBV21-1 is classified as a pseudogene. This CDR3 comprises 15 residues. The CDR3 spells CASSKSPPQGREQYV. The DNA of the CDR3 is TGTGCCAGCAGCAAAAGCCCTCCACAGGGGCGCGAGCAGTACGTC.